Detailed here is one T cell receptor (beta chain). Antigen specificity is unknown. This sample was included in a study of PD-L1 blockade in urothelial cancer. Study-level information: Blood analysis took place 3 weeks (second dose) and 6 weeks after treatment start. Blood gave a median approximately 150,000 T cells.

The assay was immunoSEQ multiplex PCR, and TCRdb's table has in-frame clones only and misses some. The profile shows roughly 76,000 clones, approximately 90% of them singletons. The germline gives CDR1 MNHNS, CDR2 SASEGT. Trimming stripped 4 bases from V and 2 bases from J, with 20 bases between. CDR3 length equals 17 residues. The time point was: peripheral blood 6 weeks after treatment start. Study-level findings and limits: Durable-benefit patients had greater expansion of tumor-associated blood clones at 3 weeks. Below-median TCR clonality that was measured in pretreatment blood predicted better survival.

This chain uses TRBV6-1 with TRBJ1-2, with D hard to call. The receptor was derived from a woman older than 75 with urothelial cancer. The sequenced sample was PBMCs, obtained around atezolizumab (anti-PD-L1) treatment. DNA for the CDR3: TGTGCCAGCAGTGGACTTGTCGGCCTAATAATCAACTATGGCTACACCTTC. It encodes CASSGLVGLIINYGYTF.